Listed here is a single T cell receptor beta chain. These data are taken from a study of blood T cell repertoires in COVID-19. Study background: COVID-19 samples from acute and convalescent phases originated in the United States, Italy and Spain. T cells, B-cell-depleted T cells, or PBMCs provided the cDNA or gDNA that served as material.

The assay was immunoSEQ multiplex PCR, and TCRdb's table has in-frame clones only and misses some. The sample consists of some 320,000 clones, roughly nine tenths of them appearing once. Participants were aged about 18 to 100 years, lived in over 20 US areas, and enrolled virtually. Donors were grouped by their self-reported clinical history. V lost 0 bases, J lost 4 bases, and 0 bases stayed unmatched. The CDR3 runs 13 residues. Germline V gene data show CDR1 as SGHNT and CDR2 as YYREEE (reference sequence). The source material was PBMCs or T cells enriched from blood (not recorded which). This sequence joins TRBV5-4 and TRBJ1-2; 7 bases are shared with TRBD1. The receptor's source is a man between 60 and 75 years old who had recovered from COVID-19. This CDR3 is CASSLEGAYGYTF. CDR3 nucleotides: TGTGCCAGCAGCTTGGAGGGGGCCTATGGCTACACCTTC.